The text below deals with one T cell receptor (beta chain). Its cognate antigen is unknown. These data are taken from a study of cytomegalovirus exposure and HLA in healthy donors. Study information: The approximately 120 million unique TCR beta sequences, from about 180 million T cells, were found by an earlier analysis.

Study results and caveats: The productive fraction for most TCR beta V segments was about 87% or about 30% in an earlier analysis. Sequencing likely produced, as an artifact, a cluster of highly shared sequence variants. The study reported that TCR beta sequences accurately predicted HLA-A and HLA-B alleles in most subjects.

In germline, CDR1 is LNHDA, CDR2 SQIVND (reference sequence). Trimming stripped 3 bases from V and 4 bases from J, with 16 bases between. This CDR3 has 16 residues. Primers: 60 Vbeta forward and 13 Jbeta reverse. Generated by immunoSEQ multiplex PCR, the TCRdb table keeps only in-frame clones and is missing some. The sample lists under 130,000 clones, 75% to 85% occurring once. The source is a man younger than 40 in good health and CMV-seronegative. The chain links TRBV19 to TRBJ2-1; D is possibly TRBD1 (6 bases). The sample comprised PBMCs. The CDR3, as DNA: TGTGCCAGTAGTATTGAGGGGGTGCTGCCTTACAATGAGCAGTTCTTC. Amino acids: CASSIEGVLPYNEQFF.